Sequencing of this TCR beta chain was carried out in a study of cytomegalovirus exposure and HLA in healthy donors. Regarding the study as a whole: Several of the most significant clusters appeared, in a later analysis, to be linked to common viral pathogens.

This clone has a single count. The antigen remains undetermined. This CDR3 has 12 amino acids. V lost 5 bases, J lost 3 bases, and 10 bases lay in between. Germline V gene sequence: CDR1 SQVTM, CDR2 ANQGSEA. The primer mix had 60 Vbeta and 13 Jbeta primers. TCRdb's copy holds only in-frame clones and misses some; the assay was immunoSEQ multiplex PCR. The top ten clones hold about 4.8% of a sample with about 190,000 clones, roughly 77% of them seen once. This chain links TRBV29-1 with TRBJ1-1; D is unresolved. This clonotype was obtained from a young man in good health and CMV-seropositive. Sequencing input: PBMCs. The CDR3 coding sequence is TGCAGCGTTACCCCAAGAGACACTGAAGCTTTCTTT. Protein sequence: CSVTPRDTEAFF. The variable domain in full, with the rest retrieved from reference TRBV29-1 and TRBJ1-1, is SAVISQKPSRDICQRGTSLTIQCQVDSQVTMMFWYRQQPGQSLTLIATANQGSEATYESGFVIDKFPISRPNLTFSTLTVSNMSPEDSSIYLCSVTPRDTEAFFGQGTRLTVV.